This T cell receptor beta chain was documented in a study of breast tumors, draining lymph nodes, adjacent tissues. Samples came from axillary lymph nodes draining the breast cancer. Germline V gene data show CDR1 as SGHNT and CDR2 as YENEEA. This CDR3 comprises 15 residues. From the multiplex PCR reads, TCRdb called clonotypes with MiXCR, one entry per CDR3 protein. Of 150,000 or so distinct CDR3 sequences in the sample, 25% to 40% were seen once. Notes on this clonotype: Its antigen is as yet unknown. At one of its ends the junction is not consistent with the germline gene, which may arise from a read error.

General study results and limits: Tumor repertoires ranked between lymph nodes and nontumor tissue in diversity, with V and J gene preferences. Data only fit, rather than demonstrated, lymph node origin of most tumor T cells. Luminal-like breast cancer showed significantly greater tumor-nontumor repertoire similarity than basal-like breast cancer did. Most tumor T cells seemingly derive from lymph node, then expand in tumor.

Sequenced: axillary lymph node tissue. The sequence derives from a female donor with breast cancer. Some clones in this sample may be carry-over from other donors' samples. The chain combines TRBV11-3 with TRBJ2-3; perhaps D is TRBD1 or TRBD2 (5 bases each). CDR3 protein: CASSPRDGRTDTQYF. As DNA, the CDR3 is TGTGCCAGCAGCCCACGGGACGGACGCACAGATACGCAGTACTTT.